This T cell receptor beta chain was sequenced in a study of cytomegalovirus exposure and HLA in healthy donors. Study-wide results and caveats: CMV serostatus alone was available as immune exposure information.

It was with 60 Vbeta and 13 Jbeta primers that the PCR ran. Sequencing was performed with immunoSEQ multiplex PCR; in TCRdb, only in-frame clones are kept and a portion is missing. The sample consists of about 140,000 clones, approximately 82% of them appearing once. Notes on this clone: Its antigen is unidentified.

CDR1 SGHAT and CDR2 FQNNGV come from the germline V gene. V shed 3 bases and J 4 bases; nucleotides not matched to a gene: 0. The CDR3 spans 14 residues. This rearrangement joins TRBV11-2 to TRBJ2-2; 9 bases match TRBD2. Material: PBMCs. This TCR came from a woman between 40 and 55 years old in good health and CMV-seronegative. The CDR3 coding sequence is TGTGCCAGCAGCTTTAGCGGGAGCACCGGGGAGCTGTTTTTT. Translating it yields CASSFSGSTGELFF.